Below, 25 T cell receptor beta chains from the same sample are listed, as sequenced in a study of blood T cell repertoires in COVID-19 (dated by TCRdb to about 2020). The library came from the immunoSEQ multiplex PCR assay. The table comes from immuneACCESS by way of TCRdb, which keeps in-frame sequences with V and J called. Part of the clones is missing from these tables; in studies checked, under half for an unresolved V gene and the rest for unknown reasons. The sample table shows more than 300,000 clones, and 80% to 90% are seen once. Clones ranked in the top ten supply 3.5% to 5% of the sample. What was sequenced was PBMCs or T cells enriched from blood (not recorded which). These receptors originate from a young man who had recovered from COVID-19.

This clone was picked up one time. The rearrangement links TRBV30 to TRBJ1-6; 7 bases map to TRBD1. This CDR3 is 14 amino acids long. In germline, CDR1 is GTSNPN, CDR2 SVGIG (reference sequence). The trim removed 5 bases at V and 11 bases at J, leaving 12 bases unmatched. The CDR3 here is CAWAVGRGDTPLHF. CDR3 DNA sequence: TGTGCCTGGGCGGTTGGCAGGGGGGATACACCCCTCCACTTT. Full variable domain (remainder filled in from reference TRBV30 and TRBJ1-6): SQTIHQWPATLVQPVGSPLSLECTVEGTSNPNLYWYRQAAGRGLQLLFYSVGIGQISSEVPQNLSASRPQDRQFILSSKKLLLSDSGFYLCAWAVGRGDTPLHFGNGTRLTVT.

The V and J genes are TRBV4-1 and TRBJ2-1; 11 bases are a match to TRBD2. The CDR3 has 16 residues. Germline V gives CDR1 MGHRA, CDR2 YSYEKL. V gave up 3 bases and J gave up 6 bases; unmatched junction bases: 7. In DNA, the CDR3 is TGCGCCAGCAGCCAGCCTAGCGGGAGGATCCGCAATGAGCAGTTCTTC. Translating gives CASSQPSGRIRNEQFF.

V gene TRBV12-5 combines with J gene TRBJ1-1, with a tentative D call TRBD1 (5 bases). The germline CDR1 and CDR2 sequences are LGHNT and FRNRAP. Between the trimmed V and J ends, which lost 3 bases and 2 bases, there was a span of 10 bases. CDR3 length: 14 amino acids. In nucleotides, the CDR3 is TGTGCTAGTGGTTTAGCACAGGTAAACACTGAAGCTTTCTTT. As protein: CASGLAQVNTEAFF.

The chain joins TRBV7-2 to TRBJ2-1; 8 nucleotides agree with TRBD1. J gave up 3 bases and V 5 bases, and 6 bases lay outside the gene matches. This CDR3 spans 15 amino acids. Germline V gives CDR1 SGHTA, CDR2 FQGNSA. This chain's CDR3 is CASSPRQGFYNEQFF. CDR3 DNA: TGTGCCAGCAGCCCCAGACAGGGGTTCTACAATGAGCAGTTCTTC.

The gene calls are TRBV23-1 and TRBJ2-7; weak D call: TRBD2 (6 bases). TRBV23-1 counts as an open reading frame of uncertain function. This CDR3 is built from 15 residues. Trimming took 5 bases from V and 7 from J, leaving 21 bases between them. The CDR3 spells CASSWFGFEGGEQYF. CDR3 coding DNA: TGCGCCAGCAGTTGGTTCGGTTTTGAGGGAGGAGAGCAGTACTTC.

The chain joins TRBV5-1 to TRBJ2-7; the D gene is possibly TRBD1 (5 bases). The CDR3 has 17 amino acids. Germline lookup yields CDR1 SGHRS and CDR2 YFSETQ. V shed 1 base and J shed 0 bases, with 17 bases lying between them. DNA for the CDR3: TGCGCCAGCAGCTTGTCCAATTCGGGTCAGGGCTCCTACGAGCAGTACTTC. Amino acids: CASSLSNSGQGSYEQYF.

CDR3 in amino acids: CAWSTGDGEQYF. CDR3 in DNA: TGTGCCTGGAGTACAGGGGATGGCGAGCAGTACTTC. The rearrangement links TRBV30 to TRBJ2-7, with 7 bases that match TRBD1. The CDR3 runs 12 residues. V was pared by 2 bases and J by 6 bases, with 4 bases of the junction left unmatched. Per the germline V gene, CDR1 is GTSNPN and CDR2 is SVGIG (reference sequence).

Details on this clone: This specimen includes other DNA sequences encoding the same CDR3. CDR3 amino acids: CASRAGENTEAFF. The CDR3 DNA follows: TGTGCCAGCAGGGCAGGGGAGAACACTGAAGCTTTCTTT. The chain links TRBV6-5 to TRBJ1-1, with D perhaps matching TRBD1 (6 bases). Germline V gene lookup returns CDR1 MNHEY and CDR2 SVGAGI. The ends were cut back, 6 bases at V and 1 base at J, with 9 bases in the middle. There are 13 residues in the CDR3.

The chain is built from TRBV12-3 or TRBV12-4 and TRBJ2-7; the match to TRBD1 covers 10 bases. V trimming: 8 bases; J trimming: 2 bases; junction bases outside the gene matches: 3. The CDR3 runs 13 residues. The CDR3 nucleotides are TGTGCCAGCGGGACAGGGGAAACCTACGAGCAGTACTTC. Its translation: CASGTGETYEQYF.

The V gene is TRBV27, the J gene TRBJ2-5; TRBD2 matches at 10 bases. The CDR3 runs 15 residues. The germline V gene has CDR1 MNHEY and CDR2 SMNVEV (reference sequence). V was pared by 3 bases and J by 4 bases, with 5 bases of the junction left unmatched. The CDR3 nucleotides are TGTGCCAGCAGTTTTGAGCGGGGGGGTCTAGAGACCCAGTACTTC. It yields the protein CASSFERGGLETQYF.

This sequence joins TRBV30 and TRBJ2-7; possibly TRBD1 for D (6 bases). V lost 3 bases to trimming and J lost 5 bases, with 17 bases between them. The germline CDR1 and CDR2 sequences are GTSNPN and SVGIG (reference sequence). CDR3 length equals 14 residues. The CDR3 region is CAWSHGAGDHEQYF. In DNA form, the CDR3 reads TGTGCCTGGAGCCACGGGGCAGGGGACCACGAGCAGTACTTC.

The chain carries TRBV5-6 and TRBJ2-7; TRBD1 is a possible D gene (5 bases). The CDR3 runs 13 residues. Trimming took 5 bases from V and 4 from J, leaving 13 bases between them. Germline CDR1 reads SGHDT; CDR2 reads YYEEEE. The CDR3 loop reads CASSLLQGYEQYF. CDR3 DNA: TGTGCCAGCAGTCTGCTCCAGGGTTACGAGCAGTACTTC.

The sample holds one count of this clone. The V and J genes are TRBV19 and TRBJ1-6; 7 positions agree with TRBD1. Germline-derived CDR1 and CDR2 are LNHDA and SQIVND (reference sequence). Trimming removed 10 bases from V and 7 bases from J; junction bases left unmatched: 16. The CDR3 is 16 residues long. This chain's CDR3 is CATSKTGDGGNSPLHF. The CDR3 DNA reads TGTGCCACCTCCAAAACAGGGGACGGAGGAAATTCACCCCTCCACTTT.

J is TRBJ2-1 and V is TRBV5-4, with 10 bases that match TRBD2. Germline CDR1 and CDR2: SGHNT and YYREEE (reference sequence). V lost 4 bases and J lost 4; bases outside the gene matches: 8. CDR3 length: 16 residues. Written as DNA, the CDR3 is TGTGCCAGCAGCCCAACTAGCGGGACATTTTACAATGAGCAGTTCTTC. Protein product: CASSPTSGTFYNEQFF.

This chain uses TRBV5-1 with TRBJ2-2; tentatively, D is TRBD1 (6 bases). The V end was cut by 5 bases, the J end by 7 bases, with 15 bases between. The CDR3 covers 14 residues. Germline assignment: CDR1 SGHRS and CDR2 YFSETQ. CDR3 region: CASSTQGSFGELFF. CDR3 in DNA: TGCGCCAGCAGTACCCAGGGGAGCTTCGGGGAGCTGTTTTTT.

The rearrangement links TRBV2 to TRBJ1-5; 9 bases align to TRBD1. The CDR3 is 16 residues long. With V trimmed by 6 bases and J by 2 bases, 8 bases remained unmatched. Germline CDR1 and CDR2: SNHLY and FYNNEI. In nucleotides, the CDR3 is TGTGCCAGCAGCGATACAGGGGGCCTGGGCAATCAGCCCCAGCATTTT. As protein: CASSDTGGLGNQPQHF.

Here the CDR3 DNA reads TGTGCCAGCAGCTCCACCCCCGGGACAGGGTTTAAGCAGTACTTC. It yields the protein CASSSTPGTGFKQYF. The genes are TRBV7-2 and TRBJ2-7, with TRBD1 matching over 9 bases. The CDR3 is made up of 15 amino acids. The ends lost 4 bases at V and 8 bases at J; junction bases unmatched: 12. Germline lookup yields CDR1 SGHTA and CDR2 FQGNSA.

This CDR3 reads CASSPRRTGRSTEAFF. For the CDR3, the DNA is TGTGCCAGCAGCCCTCGACGGACAGGGAGGTCCACTGAAGCTTTCTTT. The genes are TRBV7-9 and TRBJ1-1; 8 nucleotides line up with TRBD1. Germline assignment: CDR1 SEHNR and CDR2 FQNEAQ (reference sequence). Losses at the gene ends were 5 bases for V and 4 bases for J; bases not matched to a gene: 12. This CDR3 is 16 amino acids long.

This chain links TRBV20-1 with TRBJ1-1; D is undetermined. Germline values: CDR1 DFQATT, CDR2 SNEGSKA (reference sequence). Trimming left V 0 bases short and J 10 bases short, with 9 bases between. The CDR3 totals 11 residues. The CDR3 DNA reads TGCAGTGCTAGAGACTTTTCTATAGCTTTCTTT. Protein: CSARDFSIAFF.

The rearrangement joins TRBV27 to TRBJ2-7; 10 bases align to TRBD1. The V gene end was trimmed by 3 bases and the J gene end by 6 bases; junction bases not matched to a gene: 2. Germline V CDR1 and CDR2: MNHEY, SMNVEV (reference sequence). The CDR3 totals 13 residues. In nucleotides, the CDR3 is TGTGCCAGCAGTTTCAGGACAGGGGGCGAGCAGTACTTC. Translated: CASSFRTGGEQYF.

The V call is TRBV5-4, the J call TRBJ2-7, with 9 bases fitting TRBD2. Germline CDR1 and CDR2: SGHNT and YYREEE (reference sequence). The CDR3 is made up of 15 amino acids. V lost 4 bases and J lost 6; bases outside the gene matches: 11. This chain's CDR3 is CASSGPLAGLTEQYF. The CDR3 nucleotides are TGTGCCAGCAGCGGACCCCTAGCGGGGTTAACCGAGCAGTACTTC.

This chain joins TRBV21-1 and TRBJ2-4; the table's D gene call, TRBD1, was not cross checked with the DNA. TRBV21-1 is a known pseudogene. The CDR3 is 18 amino acids. This chain's CDR3 is CASSSPPGQGMDKNIQYF. The CDR3 region has the DNA TGTGCCAGCAGCTCCCCTCCGGGACAGGGAATGGACAAAAACATTCAGTACTTC.

The V gene is TRBV19, the J gene TRBJ2-3, with 8 bases aligning to TRBD2. The CDR3 is 16 amino acids. CDR1 LNHDA and CDR2 SQIVND come from the germline V gene (reference sequence). V lost 4 bases to trimming and J lost 3 bases; unmatched junction nucleotides: 9. In nucleotides, the CDR3 is TGTGCCAGTAGTACCTCGGGACTAGGGGGGACAGATACGCAGTATTTT. This codes for CASSTSGLGGTDTQYF.

The rearrangement uses TRBV19 and TRBJ1-2, with D uncertain. The CDR3 spans 12 residues. Germline V CDR1 and CDR2: LNHDA, SQIVND (reference sequence). Trimming took 8 bases from V and 4 from J, leaving 11 bases between them. The CDR3 protein is CASRQVTYGYTF. The DNA of the CDR3 is TGTGCCAGTCGCCAGGTGACCTATGGCTACACCTTC.

The genes are TRBV10-3 and TRBJ1-2, with TRBD1 as a possible D gene (5 bases). Per the germline V gene, CDR1 is ENHRY and CDR2 is SYGVKD. The germline V and J ends were trimmed by 7 bases and 1 base, with 10 bases remaining between them. CDR3 length: 13 amino acids. CDR3 region: CAINQGNNYGYTF. CDR3 nucleotides: TGTGCCATCAACCAGGGAAATAACTATGGCTACACCTTC.